What follows is one T cell receptor (beta chain) and its context. What it recognizes is unknown. This specimen belongs to a study of human T cells and chemical hapten exposure. The CDR3 is 11 amino acids. The V gene lost 3 bases and the J gene lost 7 bases, with 6 bases spanning the gap. The sample's time point: pre-sensitization, week 0. Treatment reported: therapeutic diphenylcyclopropenone sensitization with weekly scalp DPC. Findings of the study overall: Expanded TCR sets contained significantly more large CDR3 similarity clusters than controls.

It was the library that attached unique molecular identifiers to individual cDNA molecules. TCRdb re-called the RACE reads through MiXCR, storing one row per CDR3 protein. The sample holds about 68,000 distinct CDR3 sequences, 9.5% to 13% seen once. The J gene is TRBJ1-2, the V gene TRBV12-3 or TRBV12-4; D remains unclear. Source: whole blood, taken in connection with sensitization to the hapten diphenylcyclopropenone (DPC). The sequence derives from a woman aged 50 to 60 with alopecia areata. Some clones in this sample may be carry-over from other donors' samples. The CDR3 reads CASSLASGYTF. The CDR3 DNA follows: TGTGCCAGCAGTTTGGCAAGTGGCTACACCTTC.